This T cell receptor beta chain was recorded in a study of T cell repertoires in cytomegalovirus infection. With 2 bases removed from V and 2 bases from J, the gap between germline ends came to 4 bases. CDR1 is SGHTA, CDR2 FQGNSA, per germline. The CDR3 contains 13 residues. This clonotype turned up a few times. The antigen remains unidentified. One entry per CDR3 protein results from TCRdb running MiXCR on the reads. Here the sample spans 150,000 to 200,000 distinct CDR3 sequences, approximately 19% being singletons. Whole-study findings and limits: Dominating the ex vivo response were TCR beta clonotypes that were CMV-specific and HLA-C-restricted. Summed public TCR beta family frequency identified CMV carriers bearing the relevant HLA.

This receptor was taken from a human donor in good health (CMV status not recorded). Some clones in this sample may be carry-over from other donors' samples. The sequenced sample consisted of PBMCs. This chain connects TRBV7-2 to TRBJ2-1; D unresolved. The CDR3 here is CASSLWAYNEQFF. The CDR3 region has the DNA TGTGCCAGCAGCTTATGGGCCTACAATGAGCAGTTCTTC. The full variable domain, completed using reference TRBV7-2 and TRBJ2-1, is GAGVSQSPSNKVTEKGKDVELRCDPISGHTALYWYRQSLGQGLEFLIYFQGNSAPDKSGLPSDRFSAERTGGSVSTLTIQRTQQEDSAVYLCASSLWAYNEQFFGPGTRLTVL.